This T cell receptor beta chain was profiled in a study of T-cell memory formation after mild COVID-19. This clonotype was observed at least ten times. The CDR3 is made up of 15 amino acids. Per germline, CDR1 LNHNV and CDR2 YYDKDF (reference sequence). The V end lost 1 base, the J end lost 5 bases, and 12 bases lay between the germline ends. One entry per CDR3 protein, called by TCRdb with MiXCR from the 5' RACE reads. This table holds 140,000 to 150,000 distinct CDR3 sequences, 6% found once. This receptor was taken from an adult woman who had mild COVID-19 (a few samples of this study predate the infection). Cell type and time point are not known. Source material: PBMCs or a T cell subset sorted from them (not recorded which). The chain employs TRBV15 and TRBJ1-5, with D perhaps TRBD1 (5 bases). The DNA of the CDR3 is TGTGCCACCAGCAGAGGCAGGGCACTCGATCAGCCCCAGCATTTT. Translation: CATSRGRALDQPQHF.